A single sample is the source of the 27 T cell receptor beta chains below, sequenced in a study of shared clonotypes between healthy human individuals. Libraries were prepared by immunoSEQ multiplex PCR; TCRdb keeps only in-frame clonotypes and omits some of them. This table has 740,000 or so clones, around 78% appearing once. The sample consisted of memory CD4+ T cells sorted from blood. Subset indicated: CD45RA-negative fraction. The receptors were gathered from a woman in her twenties or thirties in good health.

V gene TRBV4-1 combines with J gene TRBJ2-7; D gene uncertain. Trimming removed 2 bases from V and 0 bases from J, with 20 bases in between. Germline V gene lookup returns CDR1 MGHRA and CDR2 YSYEKL. CDR3 length: 18 amino acids. CDR3 sequence: CASSQLGPVKTLSYEQYF. CDR3 sequence (DNA): TGCGCCAGCAGCCAATTAGGCCCCGTGAAGACCCTCTCCTACGAGCAGTACTTC.

V usage is TRBV25-1 and J usage is TRBJ2-1, with D perhaps matching TRBD2 (6 bases). The CDR3 has 14 residues. Trimming left V 6 bases short and J 4 bases short, with 13 bases between. Germline lookup yields CDR1 MGHDK and CDR2 SYGVNS. The CDR3 DNA reads TGTGCCAGCAGGAGCGGAGCGGGTTACAATGAGCAGTTCTTC. Its protein product is CASRSGAGYNEQFF.

The chain has TRBV4-1 and TRBJ2-4, with a weak D call TRBD2 (6 bases). V gave up 3 bases and J gave up 9 bases, with 18 bases separating them. This CDR3 comprises 15 residues. Per the germline V gene, CDR1 is MGHRA and CDR2 is YSYEKL. The CDR3 DNA follows: TGCGCCAGCAGCCAGGGCCAAAGAGGGAGGATCATTCAGTACTTC. Translation gives CASSQGQRGRIIQYF.

The rearrangement joins TRBV2 to TRBJ2-1; 8 nucleotides agree with TRBD2. Germline V gives CDR1 SNHLY, CDR2 FYNNEI. The CDR3 totals 16 residues. V lost 4 bases to trimming and J lost 5 bases; unmatched junction nucleotides: 10. CDR3 protein: CASSGTSPRRDNEQFF. CDR3 DNA: TGTGCCAGCAGTGGGACTAGCCCTAGACGGGACAATGAGCAGTTCTTC.

The chain combines TRBV10-3 with TRBJ1-2; 8 positions agree with TRBD1. With 0 bases clipped from V and 0 bases from J, the junction kept 0 bases outside the gene matches. Looked up from germline, CDR1 is ENHRY and CDR2 is SYGVKD. The CDR3 spans 15 residues. Here the CDR3 reads CAISESDRANYGYTF. The CDR3 DNA follows: TGTGCCATCAGTGAGTCGGACAGGGCTAACTATGGCTACACCTTC.

This CDR3 reads CASTQGELGGYTF. The CDR3 coding sequence is TGTGCCAGCACACAGGGGGAGTTGGGTGGCTACACCTTC. The J gene is TRBJ1-2, the V gene TRBV6-5; 8 nucleotides line up with TRBD1. Germline assignment: CDR1 MNHEY and CDR2 SVGAGI. Trimming cost V 7 bases and J 7 bases; bases outside gene matches: 8. The CDR3 has 13 amino acids.

With respect to this clone: A far larger clone differs by one base, so this is likely a read error. V is TRBV7-9 and J is TRBJ1-1; D not certain. The CDR3 spans 13 residues. Germline lookup yields CDR1 SEHNR and CDR2 FQNEAQ (reference sequence). Trimming left V 7 bases short and J 0 bases short, with 9 bases between. The CDR3 here is CASTEGVNTEAFF. The CDR3 bases are TGTGCCAGCACGGAGGGAGTGAACACTGAAGCTTTCTTT.

The genes are TRBV28 and TRBJ1-2, with 7 bases fitting TRBD1. Germline V gives CDR1 MDHEN, CDR2 SYDVKM. The CDR3 covers 14 residues. V was pared by 3 bases and J by 8 bases, with 9 bases of the junction left unmatched. The CDR3 loop is CASSLADRYGGYTF. The DNA of the CDR3 is TGTGCCAGCAGTTTGGCGGACAGGTATGGAGGCTACACCTTC.

The gene calls are TRBV13 and TRBJ2-7; D unclear. Trimming shortened V by 2 bases and J by 5 bases, and 10 bases separated the two germline ends. This CDR3 region has 13 residues. Germline V gene sequence: CDR1 PRHDT, CDR2 FYEKMQ (reference sequence). The CDR3 spells CASSLPGMNEQYF. CDR3 coding DNA: TGTGCCAGCAGCTTACCAGGAATGAACGAGCAGTACTTC.

There are a few counts of this clone. The chain combines TRBV6-5 with TRBJ2-7; D gene unclear. V was clipped by 8 bases and J by 7 bases, with 21 bases between them. The germline V gene encodes CDR1 MNHEY and CDR2 SVGAGI. CDR3 length equals 14 residues. The CDR3 region is CASLEVTTLWEQYF. In nucleotides, the CDR3 is TGTGCCAGCCTAGAGGTGACCACTCTGTGGGAGCAGTACTTC.

This chain joins TRBV19 and TRBJ1-2, with a possible D match to TRBD1 (6 bases). The CDR3 spans 22 residues. Germline V CDR1 and CDR2: LNHDA, SQIVND (reference sequence). V was pared by 5 bases and J by 3 bases, with 37 bases between. The CDR3 here is CASSRPPGQAHLSDHLDYGYTF. The CDR3 DNA sequence: TGTGCCAGTAGTCGACCCCCGGGACAAGCCCACCTCAGCGATCACCTCGACTATGGCTACACCTTC.

The CDR3 region has the DNA TGCGCCAGCAGCTCTAACCTCCGGGAGGAGCAGTACTTC. Translation gives CASSSNLREEQYF. V is TRBV5-1 and J is TRBJ2-7; possibly TRBD2 for D (6 bases). The V gene's germline CDR1 is SGHRS and CDR2 YFSETQ. This CDR3 region has 13 residues. Trimming stripped 3 bases from V and 7 bases from J, with 14 bases between.

The chain couples TRBV6-1 to TRBJ2-1; 9 bases map to TRBD2. In germline, CDR1 is MNHNS, CDR2 SASEGT. The CDR3 runs to 16 residues. The V and J ends lost 3 bases and 7 bases, in that order; junction bases with no gene match: 10. CDR3 bases: TGTGCCAGCAGTGACGGCGGGAGGGCCCAGGGTAATGAGCAGTTCTTC. This codes for CASSDGGRAQGNEQFF.

This clone was seen a few times. The chain is built from TRBV4-1 and TRBJ2-7; D not certain. The germline V gene has CDR1 MGHRA and CDR2 YSYEKL. This CDR3 is 14 amino acids long. The germline V and J ends were trimmed by 4 bases and 3 bases, with 13 bases remaining between them. The CDR3 sequence is CASSRTRRNYEQYF. CDR3 DNA: TGCGCCAGCAGCCGGACCAGAAGGAACTACGAGCAGTACTTC.

The J gene is TRBJ2-2, the V gene TRBV30, with 9 bases matching TRBD1. Germline V gene data show CDR1 as GTSNPN and CDR2 as SVGIG (reference sequence). The CDR3 has 16 amino acids. The V segment lost 0 bases and the J segment 4 bases; nucleotides outside the gene matches: 6. The CDR3 nucleotides are TGTGCCTGGAGTGTAATCGGACAGGGGCGCACCGGGGAGCTGTTTTTT. This codes for CAWSVIGQGRTGELFF. Using reference TRBV30 and TRBJ2-2 for the parts outside the CDR3, the full variable domain is SQTIHQWPATLVQPVGSPLSLECTVEGTSNPNLYWYRQAAGRGLQLLFYSVGIGQISSEVPQNLSASRPQDRQFILSSKKLLLSDSGFYLCAWSVIGQGRTGELFFGEGSRLTVL.

This clone has only one observation. In DNA, the CDR3 is TGCGCCAGCAGCTTGTCCCGGGCAGATACGCAGTATTTT. It yields the protein CASSLSRADTQYF. The chain recombines TRBV5-1 with TRBJ2-3; D is unresolved. Germline values: CDR1 SGHRS, CDR2 YFSETQ. Trimming removed 1 base at V and 4 bases at J, with 7 bases between. CDR3 size: 13 residues.

V and J are TRBV23-1 and TRBJ1-5; 12 bases align to TRBD1. TRBV23-1 is placed among ORFs of uncertain function. This CDR3 has 18 amino acids. With 8 bases clipped from V and 9 bases from J, the junction kept 20 bases outside the gene matches. CDR3 sequence: CASAPWGQGAILVRPQHF. In DNA form, the CDR3 reads TGCGCCAGCGCACCTTGGGGACAGGGGGCGATCCTAGTACGGCCCCAGCATTTT.

This clone was detected a few times. CDR3 sequence reads: CASSLGGGTGGKGYEQYF. CDR3 sequence (DNA): TGTGCCAGCAGCTTAGGTGGGGGTACAGGGGGTAAAGGCTACGAGCAGTACTTC. The V and J genes are TRBV7-9 and TRBJ2-7; 8 nucleotides match TRBD1. Trimming took 1 base from V and 3 from J; bases not matched to a gene: 14. Germline-derived CDR1 and CDR2 are SEHNR and FQNEAQ (reference sequence). The CDR3 extends over 18 amino acids.

The gene calls are TRBV19 and TRBJ1-4, with D possibly being TRBD1 (6 bases). CDR1 is LNHDA, CDR2 SQIVND, per germline (reference sequence). V lost 3 bases and J lost 0, with 11 bases in between. The CDR3 is 16 residues long. CDR3 sequence (DNA): TGTGCCAGTAGTATCGGGACAACTGCAACTAATGAAAAACTGTTTTTT. Translated, it gives CASSIGTTATNEKLFF.

The rearrangement joins TRBV7-9 to TRBJ1-5; 9 positions agree with TRBD1. The trim removed 2 bases at V and 6 bases at J, leaving 5 bases unmatched. The length of the CDR3 is 15 residues. Germline values: CDR1 SEHNR, CDR2 FQNEAQ (reference sequence). Here the CDR3 reads CASSLQGQGGQPQHF. CDR3 DNA: TGTGCCAGCAGCTTACAGGGACAGGGAGGTCAGCCCCAGCATTTT. The variable domain in full, with the rest retrieved from reference TRBV7-9 and TRBJ1-5, is DTGVSQNPRHKITKRGQNVTFRCDPISEHNRLYWYRQTLGQGPEFLTYFQNEAQLEKSRLLSDRFSAERPKGSFSTLEIQRTEQGDSAMYLCASSLQGQGGQPQHFGDGTRLSIL.

The chain couples TRBV7-9 to TRBJ1-1, with TRBD1 identical over 7 bases. With 2 bases clipped from V and 5 bases from J, the junction kept 5 bases outside the gene matches. Germline lookup yields CDR1 SEHNR and CDR2 FQNEAQ (reference sequence). CDR3 length: 14 residues. The CDR3 spells CASSLKGAKTEAFF. CDR3 coding DNA: TGTGCCAGCAGCTTAAAGGGGGCTAAAACTGAAGCTTTCTTT.

The CDR3 loop is CASSLKLAGGVDTQYF. CDR3 bases: TGTGCCAGCAGCCTGAAACTAGCGGGAGGGGTAGATACGCAGTATTTT. The V and J genes are TRBV4-2 and TRBJ2-3; 13 nucleotides line up with TRBD2. The V gene's germline CDR1 is LGHNA and CDR2 YNFKEQ. The junction had 6 bases not matched to a gene; V was cut back by 4 bases and J by 5 bases. The CDR3 has 16 residues.

V usage is TRBV6-1 and J usage is TRBJ1-5; 8 bases agree with TRBD1. The CDR3 runs 14 residues. Germline trimming cut 5 bases from V and 7 bases from J; bases unmatched to any gene: 7. Germline V CDR1 and CDR2: MNHNS, SASEGT. CDR3 region: CASSIGQGRQPQHF. CDR3 sequence (DNA): TGTGCCAGCAGTATCGGACAGGGTAGACAGCCCCAGCATTTT.

The chain is built from TRBV11-3 and TRBJ2-1; 8 bases fit TRBD2. The CDR3 is made up of 17 amino acids. Germline V gives CDR1 SGHNT, CDR2 YENEEA. With V trimmed by 0 bases and J by 8 bases, 12 bases remained unmatched. CDR3 sequence (DNA): TGTGCCAGCAGCTTAGATTATGGACTAGCTGGGTTCGATGAGCAGTTCTTC. Translated: CASSLDYGLAGFDEQFF.

The V call is TRBV27, the J call TRBJ2-3; 10 nucleotides line up with TRBD2. Germline CDR1 MNHEY, CDR2 SMNVEV (reference sequence). Unmatched junction bases numbered 3, after V lost 9 bases and J lost 0 bases. The CDR3 has 14 amino acids. The CDR3 protein is CASLAGESTDTQYF. The CDR3 nucleotides read TGTGCCAGTCTAGCGGGAGAGAGCACAGATACGCAGTATTTT.

The chain combines TRBV20-1 with TRBJ1-1; D not certain. The CDR3 consists of 11 residues. Germline CDR1 is DFQATT and CDR2 is SNEGSKA (reference sequence). V lost 0 bases, J lost 3 bases, and 2 bases lay in between. The CDR3 DNA reads as TGCAGTGCTAGAGATCACACTGAAGCTTTCTTT. Its translation: CSARDHTEAFF.

This clone was detected only once. The chain recombines TRBV10-1 with TRBJ2-5; no clear D. Trimming took 3 bases from V and 5 from J, leaving 10 bases between them. Germline lookup yields CDR1 WNHNN and CDR2 SYGVQD (reference sequence). The CDR3 length is 13 residues. DNA of the CDR3: TGCGCCAGCAGTGAATCTCAGGAGGAGACCCAGTACTTC. This translates into CASSESQEETQYF.